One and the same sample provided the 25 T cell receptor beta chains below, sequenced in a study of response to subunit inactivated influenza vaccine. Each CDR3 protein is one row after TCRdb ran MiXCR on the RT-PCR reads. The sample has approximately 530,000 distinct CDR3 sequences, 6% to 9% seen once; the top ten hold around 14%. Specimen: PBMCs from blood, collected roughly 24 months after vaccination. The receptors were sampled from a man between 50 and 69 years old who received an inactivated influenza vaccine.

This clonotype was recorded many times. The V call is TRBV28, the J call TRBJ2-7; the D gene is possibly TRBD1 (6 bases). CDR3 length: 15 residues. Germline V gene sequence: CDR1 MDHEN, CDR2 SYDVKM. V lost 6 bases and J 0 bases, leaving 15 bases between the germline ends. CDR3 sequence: CASSLRTDSSYEQYF. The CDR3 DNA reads TGTGCCAGCAGCTTAAGGACAGACAGCTCCTACGAGCAGTACTTC.

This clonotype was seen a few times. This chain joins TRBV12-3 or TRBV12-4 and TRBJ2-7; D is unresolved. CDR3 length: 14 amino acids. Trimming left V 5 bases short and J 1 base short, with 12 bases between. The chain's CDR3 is CASSGIGLSYEQYF. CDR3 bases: TGTGCCAGCAGTGGGATTGGCCTATCCTACGAGCAGTACTTC.

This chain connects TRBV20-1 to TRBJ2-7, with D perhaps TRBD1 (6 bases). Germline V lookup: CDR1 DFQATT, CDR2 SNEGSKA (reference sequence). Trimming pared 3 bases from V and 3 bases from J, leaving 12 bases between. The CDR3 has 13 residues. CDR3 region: CSASWDKSYEQYF. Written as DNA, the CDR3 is TGCAGTGCTAGTTGGGACAAAAGCTACGAGCAGTACTTC.

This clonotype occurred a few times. CDR3 in DNA: TGTGCCAGCAGTCCTGGACTGGAATATACGCAGTATTTT. As protein: CASSPGLEYTQYF. The rearrangement links TRBV28 to TRBJ2-3; possibly TRBD2 for D (5 bases). The CDR3 extends over 13 amino acids. Germline CDR1 is MDHEN and CDR2 is SYDVKM. The germline V and J ends were trimmed by 5 bases and 7 bases, with 13 bases remaining between them.

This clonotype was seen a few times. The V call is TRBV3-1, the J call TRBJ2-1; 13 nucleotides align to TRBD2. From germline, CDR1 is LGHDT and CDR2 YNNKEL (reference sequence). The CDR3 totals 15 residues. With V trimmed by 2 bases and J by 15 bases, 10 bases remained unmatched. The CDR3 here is CASSQFLGLAGYRFF. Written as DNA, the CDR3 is TGTGCCAGCAGCCAATTTTTGGGACTAGCGGGATACAGGTTCTTC.

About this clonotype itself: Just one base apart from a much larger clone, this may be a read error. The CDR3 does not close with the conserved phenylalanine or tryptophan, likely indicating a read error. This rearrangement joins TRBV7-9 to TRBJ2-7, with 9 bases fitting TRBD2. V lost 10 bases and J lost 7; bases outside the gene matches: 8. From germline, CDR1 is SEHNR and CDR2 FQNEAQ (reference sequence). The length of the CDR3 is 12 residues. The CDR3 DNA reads TGTGCCACTAGCGGGGATTTGGGAGAGCAGTACTCC. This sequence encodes CATSGDLGEQYS.

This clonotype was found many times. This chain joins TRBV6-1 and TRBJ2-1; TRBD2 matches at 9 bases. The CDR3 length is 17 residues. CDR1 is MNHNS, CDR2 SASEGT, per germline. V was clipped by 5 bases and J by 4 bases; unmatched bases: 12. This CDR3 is CASSLTPGTSSYNEQFF. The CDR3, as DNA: TGTGCCAGCAGTCTTACGCCTGGGACTAGCAGTTACAATGAGCAGTTCTTC.

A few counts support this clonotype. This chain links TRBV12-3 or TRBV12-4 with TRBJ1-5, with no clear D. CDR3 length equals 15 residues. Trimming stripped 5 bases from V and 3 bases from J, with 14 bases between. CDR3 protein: CASSTAPGSNQPQHF. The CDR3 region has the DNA TGTGCCAGCAGTACCGCGCCAGGATCCAATCAGCCCCAGCATTTT.

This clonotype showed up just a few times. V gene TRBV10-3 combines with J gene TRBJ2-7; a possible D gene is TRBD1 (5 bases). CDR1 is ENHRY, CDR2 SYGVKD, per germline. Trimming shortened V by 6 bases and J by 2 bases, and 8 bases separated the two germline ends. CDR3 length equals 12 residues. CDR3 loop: CAIRQGTYEQYF. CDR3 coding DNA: TGTGCCATCAGGCAGGGAACCTACGAGCAGTACTTC.

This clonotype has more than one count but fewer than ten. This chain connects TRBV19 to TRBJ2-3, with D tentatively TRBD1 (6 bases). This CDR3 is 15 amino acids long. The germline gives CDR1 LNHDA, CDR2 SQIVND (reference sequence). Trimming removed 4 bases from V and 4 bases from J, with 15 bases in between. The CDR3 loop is CASSTTQGTADTQYF. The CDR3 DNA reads TGTGCCAGTAGTACTACACAGGGAACGGCAGATACGCAGTATTTT.

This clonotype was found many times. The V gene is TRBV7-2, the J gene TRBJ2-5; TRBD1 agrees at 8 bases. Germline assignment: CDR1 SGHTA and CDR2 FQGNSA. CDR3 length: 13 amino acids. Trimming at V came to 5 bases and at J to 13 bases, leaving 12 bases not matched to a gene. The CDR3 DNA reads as TGTGCCAGCAGCATGGGACAGGACTATTCACCGTACTTC. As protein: CASSMGQDYSPYF.

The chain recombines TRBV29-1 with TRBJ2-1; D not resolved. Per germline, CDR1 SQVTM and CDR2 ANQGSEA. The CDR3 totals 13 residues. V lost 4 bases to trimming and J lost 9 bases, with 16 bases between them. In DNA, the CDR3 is TGCAGCGTTGTGATGCGCACTCTGGGTGAGCAGTTCTTC. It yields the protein CSVVMRTLGEQFF.

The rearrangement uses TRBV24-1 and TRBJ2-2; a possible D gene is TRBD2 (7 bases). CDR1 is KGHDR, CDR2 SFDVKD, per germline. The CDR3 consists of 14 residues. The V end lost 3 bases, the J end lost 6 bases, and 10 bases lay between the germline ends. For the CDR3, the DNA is TGTGCCACCAGTGATGTCGGGGGGCCCGGGGAGCTGTTTTTT. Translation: CATSDVGGPGELFF.

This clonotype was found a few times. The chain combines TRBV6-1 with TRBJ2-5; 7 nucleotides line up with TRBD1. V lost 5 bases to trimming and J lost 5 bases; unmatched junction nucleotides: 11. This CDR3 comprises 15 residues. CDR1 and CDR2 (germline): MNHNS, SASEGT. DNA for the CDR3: TGTGCCAGCAGTAATCACAGGGGTATCGCGGAGACCCAGTACTTC. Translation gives CASSNHRGIAETQYF.

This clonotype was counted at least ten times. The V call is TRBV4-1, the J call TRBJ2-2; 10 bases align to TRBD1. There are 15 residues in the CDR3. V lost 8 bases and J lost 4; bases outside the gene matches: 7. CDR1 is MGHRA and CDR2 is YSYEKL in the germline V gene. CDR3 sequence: CASGTGATFTGELFF. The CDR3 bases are TGCGCCAGCGGGACAGGGGCGACTTTCACCGGGGAGCTGTTTTTT.

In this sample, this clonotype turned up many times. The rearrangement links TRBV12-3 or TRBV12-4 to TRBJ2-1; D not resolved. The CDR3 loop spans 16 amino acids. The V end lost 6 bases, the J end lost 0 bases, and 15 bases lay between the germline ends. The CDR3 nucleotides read TGTGCCAGCAGCACTCGAGTGACGAGCTCCTACAATGAGCAGTTCTTC. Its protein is CASSTRVTSSYNEQFF.

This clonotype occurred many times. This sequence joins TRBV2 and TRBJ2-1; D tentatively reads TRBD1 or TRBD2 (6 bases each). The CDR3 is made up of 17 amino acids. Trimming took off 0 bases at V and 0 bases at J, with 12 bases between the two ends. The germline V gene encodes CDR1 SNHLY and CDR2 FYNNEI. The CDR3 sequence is CASSEAHGGPSYNEQFF. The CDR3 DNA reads TGTGCCAGCAGTGAAGCCCATGGGGGGCCCTCCTACAATGAGCAGTTCTTC.

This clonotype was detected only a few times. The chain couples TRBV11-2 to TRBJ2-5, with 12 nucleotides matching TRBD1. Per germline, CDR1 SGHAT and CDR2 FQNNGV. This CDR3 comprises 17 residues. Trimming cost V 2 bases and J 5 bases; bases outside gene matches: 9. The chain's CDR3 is CASSLRTGTGGRETQYF. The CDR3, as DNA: TGTGCCAGCAGCTTACGGACCGGGACAGGGGGCCGGGAGACCCAGTACTTC.

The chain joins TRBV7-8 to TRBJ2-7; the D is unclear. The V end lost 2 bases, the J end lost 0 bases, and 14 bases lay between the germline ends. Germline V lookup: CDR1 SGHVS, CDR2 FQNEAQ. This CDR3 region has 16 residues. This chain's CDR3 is CASSLMWAEISYEQYF. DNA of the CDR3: TGTGCCAGCAGCTTAATGTGGGCAGAAATCTCCTACGAGCAGTACTTC.

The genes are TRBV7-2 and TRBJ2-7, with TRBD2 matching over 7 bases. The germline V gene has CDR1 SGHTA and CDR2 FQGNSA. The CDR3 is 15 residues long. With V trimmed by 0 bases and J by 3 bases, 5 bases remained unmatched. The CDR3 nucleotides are TGTGCCAGCAGCTTAGCCTCTAGCGGTGGCTACGAGCAGTACTTC. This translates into CASSLASSGGYEQYF.

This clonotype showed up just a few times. The CDR3 bases are TGTGCCAGCAGCTACAGGGGAGGGCAAAGCACAGATACGCAGTATTTT. This encodes CASSYRGGQSTDTQYF. The chain links TRBV7-9 to TRBJ2-3, with D possibly called TRBD1 or TRBD2 (7 bases each). The CDR3 totals 16 residues. CDR1 and CDR2 from the germline V gene are SEHNR and FQNEAQ (reference sequence). V shed 4 bases and J shed 0 bases, with 14 bases lying between them.

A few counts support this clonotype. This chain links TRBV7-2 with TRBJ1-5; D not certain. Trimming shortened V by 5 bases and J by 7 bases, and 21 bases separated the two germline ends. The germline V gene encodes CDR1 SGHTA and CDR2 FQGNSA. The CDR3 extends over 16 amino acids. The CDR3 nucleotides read TGTGCCAGCAGCCCCCGGGGAGGGTTAAGCGGCCAGCCCCAGCATTTT. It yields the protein CASSPRGGLSGQPQHF.

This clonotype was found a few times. As DNA, the CDR3 is TGTGCCAGCAGTTCCTTCCGGGACTTAGCCGTATACGAGCAGTACTTC. As protein: CASSSFRDLAVYEQYF. V usage is TRBV6-2 or TRBV6-3 and J usage is TRBJ2-7, with D perhaps TRBD2 (6 bases). The CDR3 consists of 16 residues. V was pared by 4 bases and J by 4 bases, with 20 bases between. Germline lookup yields CDR1 MNHEY and CDR2 SVGEGT.

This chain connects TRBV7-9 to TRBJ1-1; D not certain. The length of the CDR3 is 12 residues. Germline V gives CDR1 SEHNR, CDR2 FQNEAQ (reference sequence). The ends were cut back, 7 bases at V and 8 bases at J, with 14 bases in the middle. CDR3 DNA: TGTGCCAGCACCACCGTGACATCAGAAGCTTTCTTT. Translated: CASTTVTSEAFF.

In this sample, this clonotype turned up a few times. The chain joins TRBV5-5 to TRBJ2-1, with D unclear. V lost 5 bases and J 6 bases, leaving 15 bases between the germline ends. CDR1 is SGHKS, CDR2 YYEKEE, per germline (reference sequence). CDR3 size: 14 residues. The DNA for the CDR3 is TGTGCCAGCAGTGATGGTCGGCTTTTCAATGAGCAGTTCTTC. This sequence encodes CASSDGRLFNEQFF.